This TCR beta chain was recorded in a study of response to subunit inactivated influenza vaccine. This clonotype has a handful of counts. TCRdb itself ran the RT-PCR reads through MiXCR, one entry per CDR3 protein. The table includes around 530,000 distinct CDR3 sequences, roughly 12% detected once. Sequenced material: PBMCs from blood, taken on the day of vaccination. This clonotype was sampled from a man aged 50 to 59 who received an inactivated influenza vaccine.

The CDR3 loop is CASSQGSEENTEAFF. Written as DNA, the CDR3 is TGTGCCAGCAGCCAGGGTTCTGAGGAGAACACTGAAGCTTTCTTT. The J gene is TRBJ1-1, the V gene TRBV3-1, with D hard to call. Trimming took 3 bases from V and 1 from J, leaving 12 bases between them. Looked up from germline, CDR1 is LGHDT and CDR2 is YNNKEL (reference sequence). This CDR3 has 15 residues.